The 21 T cell receptor beta chains below come from one sample, sequenced in a study of blood T cell repertoires in COVID-19. TCRdb keeps only in-frame clones here, not all; method: immunoSEQ multiplex PCR. Of approximately 210,000 clones listed, about 91% are singletons. Sample: peripheral blood. These receptors all stem from a man aged 30-40 years with acute or convalescent COVID-19.

J is TRBJ1-6 and V is TRBV7-2; tentatively, D is TRBD1 (6 bases). This CDR3 is built from 16 residues. Germline values: CDR1 SGHTA, CDR2 FQGNSA. V lost 5 bases and J lost 9, with 20 bases in between. This CDR3 is CASSPTPGARGSPLHF. CDR3 DNA: TGTGCCAGCAGCCCCACCCCAGGGGCCAGGGGTTCACCCCTCCACTTT.

In this sample, this clone turned up once. The chain joins TRBV28 to TRBJ1-4; 7 bases map to TRBD1. Germline assignment: CDR1 MDHEN and CDR2 SYDVKM. The CDR3 covers 13 residues. The ends lost 5 bases at V and 10 bases at J; junction bases unmatched: 7. CDR3 protein: CASSTGQARKLFF. The CDR3 DNA sequence: TGTGCCAGCAGTACTGGACAGGCAAGAAAACTGTTTTTT.

The chain carries TRBV18 and TRBJ2-3; 10 nucleotides line up with TRBD2. Germline-derived CDR1 and CDR2 are KGHSH and LQKENI. CDR3 length: 14 amino acids. The junction had 10 bases not matched to a gene; V was cut back by 10 bases and J by 6 bases. In nucleotides, the CDR3 is TGTGCCACAAAGCCACTAGCGGGGTCCGATACGCAGTATTTT. It yields the protein CATKPLAGSDTQYF.

This chain uses TRBV12-5 with TRBJ2-5; TRBD1 matches at 9 bases. The CDR3 is 18 residues long. J gave up 1 base and V 3 bases, and 12 bases lay outside the gene matches. Germline V gene data show CDR1 as LGHNT and CDR2 as FRNRAP. CDR3 sequence reads: CASGFSLSDRGSQETQYF. In nucleotides, the CDR3 is TGTGCTAGTGGTTTTAGCCTTAGTGACAGGGGGTCCCAAGAGACCCAGTACTTC.

V and J are TRBV27 and TRBJ1-6, with D perhaps matching TRBD1 (5 bases). The CDR3 totals 19 residues. Germline CDR1 MNHEY, CDR2 SMNVEV (reference sequence). V was pared by 2 bases and J by 0 bases, with 17 bases between. CDR3 bases: TGTGCCAGCAGTTTAGCTTGGGGGGTGAGAAGCTCCTATAATTCACCCCTCCACTTT. Amino acid sequence: CASSLAWGVRSSYNSPLHF.

This clone came up once. The chain employs TRBV7-2 and TRBJ2-7, with TRBD2 matching 13 bases. The trim removed 5 bases at V and 0 bases at J, leaving 10 bases unmatched. The germline gives CDR1 SGHTA, CDR2 FQGNSA. This CDR3 is built from 18 residues. In DNA, the CDR3 is TGTGCCAGCAGCCGCCGGACTAGCGGGAGAGCTGTCTCCTACGAGCAGTACTTC. It yields the protein CASSRRTSGRAVSYEQYF.

This sequence joins TRBV20-1 and TRBJ2-5, with a tentative D call TRBD2 (6 bases). The germline V gene has CDR1 DFQATT and CDR2 SNEGSKA (reference sequence). V lost 3 bases, J lost 5 bases, and 16 bases lay in between. The CDR3 consists of 14 residues. Written as DNA, the CDR3 is TGCAGTGCTAGTGGGCAGGGAGGCATGGAGACCCAGTACTTC. It codes for CSASGQGGMETQYF.

In its sample, this clone was seen once. The chain is built from TRBV30 and TRBJ1-6; D is perhaps TRBD1 (5 bases). CDR1 GTSNPN and CDR2 SVGIG come from the germline V gene (reference sequence). The CDR3 runs to 12 residues. With 3 bases removed from V and 8 bases from J, the gap between germline ends came to 8 bases. CDR3 coding DNA: TGTGCCTGGAGAACAGGTTATTCACCCCTCCACTTT. Translated: CAWRTGYSPLHF.

V is TRBV7-9 and J is TRBJ2-3; 9 bases are a match to TRBD1. The CDR3 extends over 15 amino acids. V lost 2 bases, J lost 6 bases, and 6 bases stayed unmatched. CDR1 and CDR2 (germline): SEHNR, FQNEAQ (reference sequence). The CDR3 DNA is TGTGCCAGCAGCTTAAGGCAGGGGACAGGGGATACGCAGTATTTT. This codes for CASSLRQGTGDTQYF.

The chain has TRBV27 and TRBJ2-1, with D uncertain. Germline V gene data show CDR1 as MNHEY and CDR2 as SMNVEV (reference sequence). The CDR3 has 14 amino acids. Trimming shortened V by 2 bases and J by 6 bases, and 11 bases separated the two germline ends. The CDR3 loop reads CASSLGGSGNEQFF. The CDR3 DNA sequence: TGTGCCAGCAGTTTAGGTGGGTCGGGCAATGAGCAGTTCTTC.

This sequence joins TRBV3-1 (or the pseudogene TRBV3-2) and TRBJ2-1; TRBD2 aligns across 7 bases. CDR1 is LGHDT, CDR2 YNNKEL, per germline (reference sequence). This CDR3 is 16 amino acids long. The V gene end was trimmed by 7 bases and the J gene end by 1 base; junction bases not matched to a gene: 10. In DNA, the CDR3 is TGTGCCAGCACCCACGAAGGTAGCGGGTCCTACAATGAGCAGTTCTTC. Its protein is CASTHEGSGSYNEQFF.

The chain is built from TRBV27 and TRBJ2-7, with TRBD2 as a possible D gene (5 bases). The germline gives CDR1 MNHEY, CDR2 SMNVEV (reference sequence). V gave up 3 bases and J gave up 4 bases, with 19 bases separating them. The CDR3 length is 16 residues. The CDR3 DNA reads TGTGCCAGCAGTTTCGGGGTTTCATTTGCTCAATACGAGCAGTACTTC. As protein: CASSFGVSFAQYEQYF.

This chain links TRBV6-5 with TRBJ1-2, with 7 nucleotides matching TRBD1. The germline gives CDR1 MNHEY, CDR2 SVGAGI. With 5 bases clipped from V and 8 bases from J, the junction kept 8 bases outside the gene matches. The CDR3 is 13 amino acids. CDR3 nucleotide sequence: TGTGCCAGCAGTCCACAGGGGTTCCTAGGCTACACCTTC. This encodes CASSPQGFLGYTF.

This clone was counted a single time. V and J are TRBV3-1 (or the pseudogene TRBV3-2) and TRBJ2-3; 8 positions match TRBD2. Trimming cost V 4 bases and J 4 bases; bases outside gene matches: 10. In germline, CDR1 is LGHDT, CDR2 YNNKEL (reference sequence). The CDR3 is 16 amino acids. The CDR3 here is CASSRLFTGGPDTQYF. CDR3 DNA: TGTGCCAGCAGCCGTCTTTTTACGGGAGGGCCAGATACGCAGTATTTT.

J is TRBJ2-7 and V is TRBV27; D is possibly TRBD2 (5 bases). V shed 5 bases and J shed 6 bases, with 14 bases lying between them. The CDR3 is 13 amino acids. Germline V gene sequence: CDR1 MNHEY, CDR2 SMNVEV (reference sequence). CDR3 protein: CASSTVRAREQYF. CDR3 coding DNA: TGTGCCAGCAGTACCGTGAGGGCACGCGAGCAGTACTTC.

V is TRBV5-4 and J is TRBJ2-3, with 7 bases matching TRBD2. V lost 0 bases and J lost 0; bases outside the gene matches: 4. Looked up from germline, CDR1 is SGHNT and CDR2 is YYREEE (reference sequence). CDR3 length: 16 amino acids. The CDR3 DNA is TGTGCCAGCAGCTTGGCCGCGGGGGTTAGCACAGATACGCAGTATTTT. Translation: CASSLAAGVSTDTQYF.

This sequence joins TRBV13 and TRBJ1-5; D possibly corresponds to TRBD1 (5 bases). The CDR3 contains 19 residues. Looked up from germline, CDR1 is PRHDT and CDR2 is FYEKMQ (reference sequence). Trimming removed 3 bases from V and 4 bases from J, with 25 bases in between. CDR3 sequence reads: CASSFEKPGVKFYNQPQHF. The CDR3 region has the DNA TGTGCCAGCAGCTTCGAAAAACCGGGGGTTAAGTTTTATAATCAGCCCCAGCATTTT.

The V call is TRBV2, the J call TRBJ2-1; 8 nucleotides line up with TRBD1. CDR3 size: 12 residues. Germline CDR1 is SNHLY and CDR2 is FYNNEI. CDR3 loop: CAGQGLYNEQFF. In nucleotides, the CDR3 is TGTGCTGGACAGGGACTCTACAATGAGCAGTTCTTC.

This chain uses TRBV6-4 with TRBJ2-2; D perhaps matches TRBD1 (6 bases). The CDR3 sequence is 14 residues long. Germline V gives CDR1 MRHNA, CDR2 SNTAGT. V was shortened by 4 bases and J by 3 bases, with 9 bases between the two germline ends. This CDR3 is CASSVEGDTGELFF. CDR3 in DNA: TGTGCCAGCAGTGTCGAGGGGGACACCGGGGAGCTGTTTTTT.

The table lists this clone with many counts. The genes are TRBV28 and TRBJ2-4; D is possibly TRBD1 (5 bases). The CDR3 has 15 amino acids. Germline loops: CDR1 MDHEN, CDR2 SYDVKM. Trimming left V 5 bases short and J 3 bases short, with 14 bases between. Here the CDR3 reads CASSRQGFSKNIQYF. The CDR3 nucleotides read TGTGCCAGCAGTCGGCAGGGATTCAGCAAAAACATTCAGTACTTC.

The gene calls are TRBV30 and TRBJ2-5; 8 nucleotides match TRBD2. Germline values: CDR1 GTSNPN, CDR2 SVGIG (reference sequence). V was pared by 3 bases and J by 7 bases, with 13 bases of the junction left unmatched. The CDR3 extends over 15 amino acids. Written as DNA, the CDR3 is TGTGCCTGGAGAGTGGGGAGCGGGAGTAGAGGGACCCAGTACTTC. The encoded protein is CAWRVGSGSRGTQYF. The variable domain in full, with the rest retrieved from reference TRBV30 and TRBJ2-5, is SQTIHQWPATLVQPVGSPLSLECTVEGTSNPNLYWYRQAAGRGLQLLFYSVGIGQISSEVPQNLSASRPQDRQFILSSKKLLLSDSGFYLCAWRVGSGSRGTQYFGPGTRLLVL.